This entry lists 4 T cell receptor beta chains sequenced from one sample in a study of blood T cell repertoires in COVID-19. Data came from immunoSEQ multiplex PCR; TCRdb stores just in-frame clones and leaves some out. Of about 42,000 clones listed, about 90% are singletons. The sequenced sample consisted of peripheral blood. Receptors originate from a middle-aged man with active COVID-19.

This clone has just a few counts. The rearrangement uses TRBV10-3 and TRBJ2-3; no clear D. Germline loops: CDR1 ENHRY, CDR2 SYGVKD. This CDR3 is 11 amino acids long. Trimming stripped 9 bases from V and 6 bases from J, with 10 bases between. The CDR3 loop reads CAISTRDTQYF. CDR3 sequence (DNA): TGTGCCATATCGACACGGGATACGCAGTATTTT.

The genes are TRBV29-1 and TRBJ1-2; D is undetermined. There are 11 residues in the CDR3. In germline, CDR1 is SQVTM, CDR2 ANQGSEA. Trimming cost V 7 bases and J 5 bases, with 11 bases left between them. The CDR3 reads CSAEADYGYTF. The CDR3 nucleotides are TGCAGCGCTGAGGCGGATTATGGCTACACCTTC.

This CDR3 is CASSQGGTSVIDEQFF. The CDR3 DNA is TGTGCCAGCAGCCAAGGGGGGACTAGCGTTATCGATGAGCAGTTCTTC. The chain uses TRBV3-1 (or the pseudogene TRBV3-2) and TRBJ2-1, with 10 bases lining up with TRBD2. CDR3 length: 16 residues. Germline CDR1 is LGHDT and CDR2 is YNNKEL (reference sequence). Trimming at V came to 1 base and at J to 8 bases, leaving 8 bases not matched to a gene.

The genes are TRBV2 and TRBJ2-1; the D gene is possibly TRBD2 (5 bases). CDR3 length: 15 amino acids. The germline V gene encodes CDR1 SNHLY and CDR2 FYNNEI. V was shortened by 6 bases and J by 7 bases, with 19 bases between the two germline ends. CDR3 sequence: CASRADYQDRNEQFF. CDR3 bases: TGTGCCAGCAGGGCCGACTACCAGGACCGGAATGAGCAGTTCTTC. Using reference TRBV2 and TRBJ2-1 for the parts outside the CDR3, the full variable domain is EPEVTQTPSHQVTQMGQEVILRCVPISNHLYFYWYRQILGQKVEFLVSFYNNEISEKSEIFDDQFSVERPDGSNFTLKIRSTKLEDSAMYFCASRADYQDRNEQFFGPGTRLTVL.